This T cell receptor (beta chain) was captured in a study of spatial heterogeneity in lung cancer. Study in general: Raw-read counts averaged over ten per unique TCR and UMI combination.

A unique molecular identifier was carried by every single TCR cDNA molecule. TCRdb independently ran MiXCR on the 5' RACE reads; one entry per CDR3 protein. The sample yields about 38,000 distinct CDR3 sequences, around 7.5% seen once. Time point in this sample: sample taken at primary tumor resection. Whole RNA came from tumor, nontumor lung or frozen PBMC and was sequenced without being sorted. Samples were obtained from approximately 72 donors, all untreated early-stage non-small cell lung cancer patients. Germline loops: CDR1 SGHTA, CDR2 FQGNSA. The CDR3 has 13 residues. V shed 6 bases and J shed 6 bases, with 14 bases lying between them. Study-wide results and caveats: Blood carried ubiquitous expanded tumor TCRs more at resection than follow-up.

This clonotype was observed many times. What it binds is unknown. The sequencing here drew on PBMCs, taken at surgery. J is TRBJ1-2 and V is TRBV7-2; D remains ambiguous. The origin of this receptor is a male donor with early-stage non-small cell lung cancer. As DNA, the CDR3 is TGTGCCAGCAGTTTTGCGACTGGTAATGGCTACACCTTC. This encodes CASSFATGNGYTF.